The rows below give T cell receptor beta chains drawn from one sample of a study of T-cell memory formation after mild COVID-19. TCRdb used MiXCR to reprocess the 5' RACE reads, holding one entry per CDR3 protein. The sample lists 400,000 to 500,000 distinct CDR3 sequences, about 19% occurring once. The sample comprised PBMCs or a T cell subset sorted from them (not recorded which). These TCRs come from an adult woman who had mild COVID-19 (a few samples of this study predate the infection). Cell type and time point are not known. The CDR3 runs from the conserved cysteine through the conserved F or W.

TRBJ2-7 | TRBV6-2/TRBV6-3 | CASSDTLALEQYF
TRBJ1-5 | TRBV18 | CASSLDRGGEPQHF
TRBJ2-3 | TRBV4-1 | CASSQPGGGPDTQYF
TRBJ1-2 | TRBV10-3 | CAISESGLGSGYTF
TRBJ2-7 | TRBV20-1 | CSARDPRTGDYDEQYF
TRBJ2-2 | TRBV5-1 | CASSGGLTAGELFF
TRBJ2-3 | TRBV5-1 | CASSQQGVEGDTQYF
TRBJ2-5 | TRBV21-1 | CASARAQYF
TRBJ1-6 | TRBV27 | CAIRGSPPPLHF
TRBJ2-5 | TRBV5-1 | CASSTAHQETQYF
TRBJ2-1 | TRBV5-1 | CASSRSSGSYNEQFF
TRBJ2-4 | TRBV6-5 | CASLVGSAKNIQYF
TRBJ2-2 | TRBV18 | CASSPSQGASGELFF
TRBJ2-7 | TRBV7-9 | CASSLSQSFYEQYF
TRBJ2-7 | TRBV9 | CASSVSSGYEQYF
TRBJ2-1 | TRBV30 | CAWSVDYNEQFF
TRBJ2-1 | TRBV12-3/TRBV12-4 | CASSLIGIHEQFF
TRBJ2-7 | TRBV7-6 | CASSSGTGVGYEQYF
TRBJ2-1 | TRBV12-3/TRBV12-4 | CASSKGKVLSGKQFF
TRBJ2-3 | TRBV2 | CAANGLAEFTDTQYF
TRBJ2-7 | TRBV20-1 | CSARLAPEQYF
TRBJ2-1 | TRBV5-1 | CASSLVYSEHEQFF
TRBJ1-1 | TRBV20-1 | CSARDRTGSAFF
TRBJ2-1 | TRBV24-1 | CATSDPAGAERDEQFF
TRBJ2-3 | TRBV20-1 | CSARPTSGSRRFTDTQYF
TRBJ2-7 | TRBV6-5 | CASSYQSQRGEQYF
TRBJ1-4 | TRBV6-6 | CASARTPNEKLFF
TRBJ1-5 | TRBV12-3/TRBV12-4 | CASTGTPNQPQHF
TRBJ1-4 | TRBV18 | CASSPILGPNEKLFF